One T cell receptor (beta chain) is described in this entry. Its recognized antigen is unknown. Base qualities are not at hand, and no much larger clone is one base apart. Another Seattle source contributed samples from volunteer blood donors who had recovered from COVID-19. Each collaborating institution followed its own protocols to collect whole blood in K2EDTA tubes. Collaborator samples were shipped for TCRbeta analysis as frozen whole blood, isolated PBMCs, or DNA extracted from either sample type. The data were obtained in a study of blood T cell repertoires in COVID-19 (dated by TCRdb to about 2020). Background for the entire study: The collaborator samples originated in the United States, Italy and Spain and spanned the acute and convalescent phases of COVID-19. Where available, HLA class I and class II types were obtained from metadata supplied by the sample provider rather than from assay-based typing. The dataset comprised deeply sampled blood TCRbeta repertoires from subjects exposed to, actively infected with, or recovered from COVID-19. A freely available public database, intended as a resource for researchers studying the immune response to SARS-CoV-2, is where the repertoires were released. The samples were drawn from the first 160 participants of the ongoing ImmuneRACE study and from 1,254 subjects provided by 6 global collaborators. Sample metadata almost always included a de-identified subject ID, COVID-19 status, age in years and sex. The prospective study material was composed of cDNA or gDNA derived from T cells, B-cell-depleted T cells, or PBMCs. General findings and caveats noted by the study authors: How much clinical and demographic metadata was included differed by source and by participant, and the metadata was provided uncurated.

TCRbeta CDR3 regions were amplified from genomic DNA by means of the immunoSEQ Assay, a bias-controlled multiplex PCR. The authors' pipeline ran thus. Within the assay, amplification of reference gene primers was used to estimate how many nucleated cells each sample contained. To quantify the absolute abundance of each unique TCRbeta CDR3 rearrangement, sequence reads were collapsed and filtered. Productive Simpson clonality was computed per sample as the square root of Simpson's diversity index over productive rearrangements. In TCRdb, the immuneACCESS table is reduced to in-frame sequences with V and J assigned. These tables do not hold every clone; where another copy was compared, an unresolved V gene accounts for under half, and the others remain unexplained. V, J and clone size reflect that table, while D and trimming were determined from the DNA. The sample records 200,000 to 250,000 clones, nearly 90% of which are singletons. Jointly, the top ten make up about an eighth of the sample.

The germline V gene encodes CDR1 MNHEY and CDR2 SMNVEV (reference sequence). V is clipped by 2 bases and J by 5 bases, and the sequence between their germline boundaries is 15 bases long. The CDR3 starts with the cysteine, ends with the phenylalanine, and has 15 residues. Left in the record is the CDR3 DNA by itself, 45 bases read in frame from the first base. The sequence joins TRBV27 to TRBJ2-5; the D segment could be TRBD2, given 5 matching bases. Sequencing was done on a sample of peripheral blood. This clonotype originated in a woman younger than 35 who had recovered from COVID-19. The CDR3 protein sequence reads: CASSLGRGIEETQYF. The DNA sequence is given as TGTGCCAGCAGTTTAGGCCGAGGGATTGAGGAGACCCAGTACTTC.